This T cell receptor (beta chain) is drawn from a study of blood T cell repertoires in COVID-19. Study information: T cells, B-cell-depleted T cells, or PBMCs provided the cDNA or gDNA that served as material.

Germline CDR1 MNHNS, CDR2 SASEGT. V was pared by 0 bases and J by 7 bases, with 15 bases between. The CDR3 runs 15 residues. Libraries were prepared by immunoSEQ multiplex PCR; TCRdb keeps only in-frame clonotypes and omits some of them. The sample lists 150,000 to 200,000 clones; about nine tenths were seen once. The specimen was peripheral blood. The TCR originated in a man aged 45-65 years with acute or convalescent COVID-19. V usage is TRBV6-1 and J usage is TRBJ1-2; D is uncertain. CDR3 nucleotides: TGTGCCAGCAGTGAAGCGGTCTATGGTATTGGTGGCTACACCTTC. Its translation: CASSEAVYGIGGYTF.